This T cell receptor (beta chain) is drawn from a study of beta chain features in type 1 diabetes. All of the isolated RNA was reverse transcribed, so expressed TCRB transcripts were sequenced. An average of about 3.5 million reads was obtained for naive, central memory and regulatory T cell samples. TCRdb's copy holds only in-frame clones and misses some; the assay was immunoSEQ multiplex PCR. This sample has about 930,000 clones, with 17% found just once. This clone was observed a few times. No antigen is known for it. Overall study results and limits: Patients with type 1 diabetes showed fewer VDJ junction insertions and more deletions.

Sample: naive CD4+ T cells from blood. The source of this sequence is a woman aged 18-29 years in good health.

CDR3 sequence (DNA): TGCGCCAGCAGCTTGGCCCGCCTAGCCCAAGACTCTCAGTTCTTC. Encoded protein: CASSLARLAQDSQFF. The chain has TRBV5-1 and TRBJ2-1; possible D gene TRBD2, 5 bases. The germline CDR1 and CDR2 sequences are SGHRS and YFSETQ. V lost 0 bases to trimming and J lost 13 bases, with 20 bases between them. This CDR3 is built from 15 residues.